This TCR beta chain stems from a study of T cell clones after liver transplantation. Study-wide context: Pre-transplant mixed lymphocyte reactions yielded third-party-reactive TCRbeta sequences as comparators for graft-donor-reactive sequences. Subjects received no induction therapy and standard immunosuppression until randomization at 12-24 months post-transplant.

The data were produced by immunoSEQ multiplex PCR, yet TCRdb's version contains in-frame clones alone and is incomplete. The sample has fewer than 85,000 clones, roughly 80% seen once. V lost 6 bases to trimming and J lost 6 bases; unmatched junction nucleotides: 6. Germline V CDR1 and CDR2: KGHSH, LQKENI. The length of the CDR3 is 14 residues. This TCR was sampled from a human patient who received a liver transplant. Some T cells may originate from the graft donor. The rearrangement uses TRBV18 and TRBJ2-3; TRBD2 matches 10 bases. The specimen comprised CD4+ T cells from blood, sampled at the 22-month timepoint. The CDR3, as DNA: TGTGCCAGCTCGGAGCTAGCGGGAGCCGATACGCAGTATTTT. Translating gives CASSELAGADTQYF.